Following are 5 T cell receptor beta chains from one sample sequenced in a study of CD4 T cells in relation to SARS-CoV-2 and coronaviruses. These receptors have no known antigen. Before the COVID-19 pandemic, during about 2011-2018, CD4+ T cells were taken from unexposed donors. CD4+ T cells were isolated from the cells after roughly 11 days of culture. Data came from immunoSEQ multiplex PCR; TCRdb stores just in-frame clones and leaves some out. The data hold about 29,000 clones, with roughly 76% observed a single time. The material sequenced was CD4+ T cells from PBMCs, cultured in vitro. The source of these receptors is a human donor in good health.

The CDR3 here is CASSPALAGGGETQYF. The CDR3 DNA sequence: TGTGCCAGCAGCCCCGCTCTTGCAGGGGGAGGAGAGACCCAGTACTTC. This chain links TRBV7-9 with TRBJ2-5; D possibly corresponds to TRBD1 (7 bases). Germline V CDR1 and CDR2: SEHNR, FQNEAQ (reference sequence). The CDR3 is 16 residues long. V was shortened by 5 bases and J by 4 bases, with 20 bases between the two germline ends.

V and J are TRBV5-1 and TRBJ2-5; no reliable D call. Germline values: CDR1 SGHRS, CDR2 YFSETQ. The CDR3 sequence is 12 residues long. V was trimmed by 3 bases and J by 5 bases, leaving 8 bases between them. CDR3 bases: TGCGCCAGCAGCTCTGGTGGGGAGACCCAGTACTTC. It translates to CASSSGGETQYF.

This chain connects TRBV7-2 to TRBJ2-7; D tentatively reads TRBD1 or TRBD2 (6 bases each). With 6 bases removed from V and 3 bases from J, the gap between germline ends came to 15 bases. CDR1 is SGHTA, CDR2 FQGNSA, per germline. The CDR3 loop spans 14 amino acids. The CDR3 region has the DNA TGTGCCAGCAGGACAGGAGGAGGGGGCTACGAGCAGTACTTC. It encodes CASRTGGGGYEQYF.

The rearrangement links TRBV7-2 to TRBJ1-4, with D perhaps matching TRBD1 (5 bases). The CDR3 length is 14 residues. Germline CDR1 and CDR2: SGHTA and FQGNSA. Trimming took 2 bases from V and 6 from J, leaving 10 bases between them. The CDR3, as DNA: TGTGCCAGCAGCTTAAGCAGGGAGTATGAAAAACTGTTTTTT. Protein sequence: CASSLSREYEKLFF.

The J gene is TRBJ2-4, the V gene TRBV2; the D is unclear. The CDR3 totals 13 residues. Germline V gene sequence: CDR1 SNHLY, CDR2 FYNNEI. V shed 3 bases and J shed 7 bases, with 10 bases lying between them. CDR3 bases: TGTGCCAGCAGTGAGAGCTTAGTGAACATTCAGTACTTC. It codes for CASSESLVNIQYF.